The 15 T cell receptor beta chains listed next were all sequenced from one sample in a study of cytomegalovirus exposure and HLA in healthy donors. A multiplex PCR was run with 60 Vbeta primers and 13 Jbeta primers. Generated by immunoSEQ multiplex PCR, the TCRdb table keeps only in-frame clones and is missing some. The sample carries about 150,000 clones, about 70% recorded once. Sequenced sample: PBMCs. Receptor source: a woman between 55 and 75 years old in good health and CMV-seropositive.

This rearrangement joins TRBV5-1 to TRBJ1-2, with D possibly matching TRBD1 (6 bases). CDR1 SGHRS and CDR2 YFSETQ come from the germline V gene. With 4 bases removed from V and 4 bases from J, the gap between germline ends came to 17 bases. The CDR3 extends over 15 amino acids. In DNA, the CDR3 is TGCGCCAGCAGCCCCGACCTCGACAGGAGCTATGGCTACACCTTC. Encoded protein: CASSPDLDRSYGYTF.

The chain joins TRBV7-2 to TRBJ1-2; no clear D. CDR3 size: 14 residues. CDR1 and CDR2 (germline): SGHTA, FQGNSA. The V gene lost 2 bases and the J gene lost 4 bases, with 11 bases spanning the gap. The CDR3 coding sequence is TGTGCCAGCAGCTTATACCGGAGCACCTATGGCTACACCTTC. Translation gives CASSLYRSTYGYTF.

The rearrangement uses TRBV19 and TRBJ1-5; D uncertain. V lost 5 bases and J lost 0, with 11 bases in between. There are 15 residues in the CDR3. The germline V gene has CDR1 LNHDA and CDR2 SQIVND (reference sequence). CDR3 in amino acids: CASSVAVFSNQPQHF. The CDR3 DNA reads as TGTGCCAGTAGTGTCGCAGTATTTAGCAATCAGCCCCAGCATTTT.

The V gene is TRBV6-1, the J gene TRBJ1-2; a weak D match, TRBD1 (5 bases). This CDR3 has 14 residues. Germline V gene data show CDR1 as MNHNS and CDR2 as SASEGT. V lost 1 base, J lost 8 bases, and 14 bases lay in between. The CDR3 DNA sequence: TGTGCCAGCAGTGAAGGGGGCTCCACGGGCGGCTACACCTTC. Protein: CASSEGGSTGGYTF.

The gene calls are TRBV5-3 and TRBJ2-6; TRBD1 might be the D (5 bases). TRBV5-3 is treated as an ORF (open reading frame) with a function not yet certain. There are 20 residues in the CDR3. Trimming shortened V by 4 bases and J by 2 bases, and 25 bases separated the two germline ends. CDR3 DNA sequence: TGTGCCAGAAGCCCACGGGCAGGGATTGGTTTACTTGCTGGGGCCAACGTCCTGACTTTC. It is translated as CARSPRAGIGLLAGANVLTF.

The rearrangement joins TRBV11-2 to TRBJ1-2, with 9 bases identical to TRBD1. Germline lookup yields CDR1 SGHAT and CDR2 FQNNGV. The CDR3 has 14 residues. J was trimmed by 4 bases and V by 5 bases; bases with no gene match: 5. The CDR3 bases are TGTGCCAGCAGCATGGGACAGGGTGGCTATGGCTACACCTTC. This sequence encodes CASSMGQGGYGYTF. The full variable domain, rest sourced from reference TRBV11-2 and TRBJ1-2, is EAGVAQSPRYKIIEKRQSVAFWCNPISGHATLYWYQQILGQGPKLLIQFQNNGVVDDSQLPKDRFSAERLKGVDSTLKIQPAKLEDSAVYLCASSMGQGGYGYTFGSGTRLTVV.

V is TRBV28 and J is TRBJ2-6; tentative D call: TRBD1 (6 bases). Germline CDR1 is MDHEN and CDR2 is SYDVKM. V lost 6 bases and J lost 4, with 13 bases in between. The CDR3 has 15 residues. The CDR3 DNA is TGTGCCAGCAGCAATACAGGGTCAGGGGCCAACGTCCTGACTTTC. This encodes CASSNTGSGANVLTF.

The chain uses TRBV5-1 and TRBJ2-7, with 7 nucleotides matching TRBD2. This CDR3 is 13 amino acids long. Germline V lookup: CDR1 SGHRS, CDR2 YFSETQ. Losses at the gene ends were 4 bases for V and 6 bases for J; bases not matched to a gene: 7. CDR3 bases: TGCGCCAGCAGCCCTGGGGGGGTAGGCGAGCAGTACTTC. The encoded protein is CASSPGGVGEQYF. The variable domain in full, with the rest retrieved from reference TRBV5-1 and TRBJ2-7, is KAGVTQTPRYLIKTRGQQVTLSCSPISGHRSVSWYQQTPGQGLQFLFEYFSETQRNKGNFPGRFSGRQFSNSRSEMNVSTLELGDSALYLCASSPGGVGEQYFGPGTRLTVT.

The chain recombines TRBV27 with TRBJ1-2; 7 bases match TRBD1. The CDR3 spans 13 residues. V gave up 0 bases and J gave up 6 bases; unmatched junction bases: 1. Looked up from germline, CDR1 is MNHEY and CDR2 is SMNVEV (reference sequence). The CDR3 is CASSLSGGDGYTF. In nucleotides, the CDR3 is TGTGCCAGCAGTTTATCAGGGGGCGATGGCTACACCTTC.

V usage is TRBV5-1 and J usage is TRBJ2-2, with D possibly matching TRBD1 (5 bases). The V and J ends lost 4 bases and 0 bases respectively, with 16 bases between them. Germline lookup yields CDR1 SGHRS and CDR2 YFSETQ. The length of the CDR3 is 17 residues. The CDR3 sequence is CASSPQGPGTNTGELFF. Written as DNA, the CDR3 is TGCGCCAGCAGCCCCCAGGGCCCTGGGACGAACACCGGGGAGCTGTTTTTT.

The rearrangement uses TRBV19 and TRBJ2-7; D might be TRBD2 (6 bases). This CDR3 has 13 residues. Trimming took off 3 bases at V and 2 bases at J, with 8 bases between the two ends. Germline V gives CDR1 LNHDA, CDR2 SQIVND (reference sequence). The CDR3 loop reads CASSIAGPYEQYF. The DNA of the CDR3 is TGTGCCAGTAGTATTGCGGGGCCCTACGAGCAGTACTTC. Together with reference TRBV19 and TRBJ2-7, the CDR3 gives the full variable domain: DGGITQSPKYLFRKEGQNVTLSCEQNLNHDAMYWYRQDPGQGLRLIYYSQIVNDFQKGDIAEGYSVSREKKESFPLTVTSAQKNPTAFYLCASSIAGPYEQYFGPGTRLTVT.

This clone was recorded a few times. CDR3 bases: TGTGCCAGCAGCGCCGACAGGGGGAACTACAATGAGCAGTTCTTC. The encoded protein is CASSADRGNYNEQFF. V and J are TRBV9 and TRBJ2-1; 9 bases are a match to TRBD1. The CDR3 is made up of 15 amino acids. The trim removed 3 bases at V and 3 bases at J, leaving 4 bases unmatched. From germline, CDR1 is SGDLS and CDR2 YYNGEE. Together with reference TRBV9 and TRBJ2-1, the CDR3 gives the full variable domain: DSGVTQTPKHLITATGQRVTLRCSPRSGDLSVYWYQQSLDQGLQFLIQYYNGEERAKGNILERFSAQQFPDLHSELNLSSLELGDSALYFCASSADRGNYNEQFFGPGTRLTVL.

This chain joins TRBV2 and TRBJ2-1; the match to TRBD1 covers 8 bases. The junction had 8 bases not matched to a gene; V was cut back by 4 bases and J by 6 bases. The CDR3 is made up of 15 amino acids. The germline gives CDR1 SNHLY, CDR2 FYNNEI. The CDR3 coding sequence is TGTGCCAGCAGTGGCGACAGGGGATTAGGCAATGAGCAGTTCTTC. Its protein is CASSGDRGLGNEQFF.

The sample holds one count of this clone. The rearrangement joins TRBV6-5 to TRBJ1-1; D is unclear. CDR1 is MNHEY, CDR2 SVGAGI, per germline. The CDR3 is 14 amino acids. V was shortened by 6 bases and J by 1 base, with 12 bases between the two germline ends. The CDR3 reads CASRSGSTNTEAFF. The CDR3 DNA is TGTGCCAGCAGGTCCGGGTCGACGAACACTGAAGCTTTCTTT.

The J gene is TRBJ2-1, the V gene TRBV5-1; 7 bases are shared with TRBD1. Germline V gene data show CDR1 as SGHRS and CDR2 as YFSETQ. J lost 7 bases, V lost 0 bases, and 7 bases had no gene match. The CDR3 extends over 15 amino acids. CDR3 bases: TGCGCCAGCAGCTTGGGGGACAGTGGGATAAATGAGCAGTTCTTC. Translation gives CASSLGDSGINEQFF.